Presented here are 6 T cell receptor beta chains from one specimen sequenced in a study of blood T cells in healthy people across ages. A second PCR, run for roughly 7 to 12 cycles, used a sample-barcoded 5' primer plus a J-beta primer mix. TCRdb re-called the 5' RACE reads with MiXCR, one entry per CDR3 protein. The data hold about 900,000 distinct CDR3 sequences, with around 62% observed a single time. Specimen: blood. All receptors come from a man aged 25 to 45 in good health.

This chain connects TRBV20-1 to TRBJ2-4; D unresolved. Per germline, CDR1 DFQATT and CDR2 SNEGSKA (reference sequence). CDR3 length: 13 amino acids. Trimming left V 0 bases short and J 3 bases short, with 6 bases between. CDR3 sequence reads: CSARDMVKNIQYF. The CDR3 nucleotides are TGCAGTGCTAGAGATATGGTCAAAAACATTCAGTACTTC.

The chain is built from TRBV15 and TRBJ2-4; 7 bases align to TRBD1. The better agreement between TRBJ2-7 and the DNA end casts doubt on the J call. Germline CDR1 is LNHNV and CDR2 is YYDKDF (reference sequence). CDR3 length equals 15 residues. The CDR3 loop is CATSRDGTASYEQYF. DNA for the CDR3: TGTGCCACCAGCAGAGATGGGACAGCCTCCTACGAGCAGTACTTC.

There are a few counts of this clonotype. The rearrangement uses TRBV7-2 and TRBJ1-1; 8 bases align to TRBD1. V lost 5 bases, J lost 5 bases, and 10 bases stayed unmatched. This CDR3 spans 15 amino acids. Germline assignment: CDR1 SGHTA and CDR2 FQGNSA. CDR3 nucleotides: TGTGCCAGCAGCCCTAACCAGGGGGCGGGTACTGAAGCTTTCTTT. Amino acids: CASSPNQGAGTEAFF.

This rearrangement joins TRBV7-8 to TRBJ2-7, with TRBD1 matching 7 bases. The J call may be in error: the DNA end matches TRBJ2-5 better. The germline V gene encodes CDR1 SGHVS and CDR2 FQNEAQ. This CDR3 is built from 16 residues. This chain's CDR3 is CASSLTPAGGKETQYF. CDR3 in DNA: TGTGCCAGCAGCTTAACTCCGGCAGGGGGTAAAGAGACCCAGTACTTC.

Many counts were recorded for this clonotype. The CDR3 DNA sequence: TGCGCCAGCACCCCCGGGACAGGGAGCACAGATACGCAGTATTTT. This sequence encodes CASTPGTGSTDTQYF. The chain has TRBV5-1 and TRBJ2-3; TRBD1 matches 9 bases. The germline V gene has CDR1 SGHRS and CDR2 YFSETQ. The CDR3 runs to 15 residues. V was clipped by 6 bases and J by 0 bases; unmatched bases: 5.

The rearrangement uses TRBV20-1 and TRBJ1-2, with 10 bases that match TRBD1. The germline gives CDR1 DFQATT, CDR2 SNEGSKA (reference sequence). This CDR3 is 16 amino acids long. V lost 2 bases to trimming and J lost 2 bases; unmatched junction nucleotides: 8. The CDR3, as DNA: TGCAGTGCTAGACAAACCCGGGACAGGGGAAACTATGGCTACACCTTC. This codes for CSARQTRDRGNYGYTF.